The rows below give T cell receptor beta chains drawn from one sample of a study of blood T cell repertoires in COVID-19. The assay was immunoSEQ multiplex PCR, and TCRdb's table has in-frame clones only and misses some. The data show about 310,000 clones, 85% to 90% seen once. The sequenced material came from peripheral blood. The receptors shown here come from a woman in her twenties or thirties with COVID-19, enrolled during active disease. CDR3s leave out the opening cysteine and the closing phenylalanine or tryptophan. Each record gives: J gene, D gene, V gene, CDR3 protein. D genes are given only for firm matches.

J gene: TRBJ2-7; D gene: TRBD1; V gene: TRBV27; CDR3 protein: ASSLGTGNYEQY
J gene: TRBJ1-4; D gene: -; V gene: TRBV5-1; CDR3 protein: ASSLAGGGEKLF
J gene: TRBJ2-7; D gene: TRBD1; V gene: TRBV10-1; CDR3 protein: ASSDRGQFYTYEQY
J gene: TRBJ2-7; D gene: -; V gene: TRBV12-3/TRBV12-4; CDR3 protein: ASSFGVTYEQY
J gene: TRBJ1-1; D gene: TRBD1; V gene: TRBV7-8; CDR3 protein: ASSPGQGRAF
J gene: TRBJ2-1; D gene: -; V gene: TRBV5-4; CDR3 protein: ASSLAGRLDYNEQF
J gene: TRBJ2-1; D gene: -; V gene: TRBV6-6; CDR3 protein: ASSPQPSSYNEQF
J gene: TRBJ1-4; D gene: -; V gene: TRBV28; CDR3 protein: ASSLFEEKLF
J gene: TRBJ2-7; D gene: TRBD1; V gene: TRBV19; CDR3 protein: ASQGQVDSYEQY
J gene: TRBJ2-3; D gene: -; V gene: TRBV5-4; CDR3 protein: ASSLGRGRAPDTQY
J gene: TRBJ2-7; D gene: -; V gene: TRBV5-1; CDR3 protein: ASSLVPGSYEQY
J gene: TRBJ2-3; D gene: TRBD1; V gene: TRBV10-2; CDR3 protein: ASSEGQGWADTQY
J gene: TRBJ1-2; D gene: -; V gene: TRBV30; CDR3 protein: AWSGSSNYGYT
J gene: TRBJ1-5; D gene: -; V gene: TRBV19; CDR3 protein: ASSISRTNSNQPQH
J gene: TRBJ2-1; D gene: TRBD2; V gene: TRBV7-2; CDR3 protein: ASRHRTSGRSNEQF
J gene: TRBJ2-1; D gene: TRBD2; V gene: TRBV19; CDR3 protein: ASSIGLASYNEQF
J gene: TRBJ2-1; D gene: TRBD2; V gene: TRBV11-2; CDR3 protein: ASSGAGTSFRNEQF
J gene: TRBJ1-2; D gene: TRBD1; V gene: TRBV28; CDR3 protein: ASSLTGTGASGYT
J gene: TRBJ2-7; D gene: TRBD2; V gene: TRBV29-1; CDR3 protein: SVRIGTSGSEQY
J gene: TRBJ2-5; D gene: -; V gene: TRBV3-1/TRBV3-2; CDR3 protein: ASSPGPGEQETQY
J gene: TRBJ1-2; D gene: -; V gene: TRBV9; CDR3 protein: ASSVDRGYGYT
J gene: TRBJ1-1; D gene: -; V gene: TRBV30; CDR3 protein: AWRHWNTEAF
J gene: TRBJ2-1; D gene: TRBD2; V gene: TRBV7-6; CDR3 protein: ASSFSGSQYNEQF
J gene: TRBJ1-1; D gene: -; V gene: TRBV9; CDR3 protein: ASNPSGNMNTEAF
J gene: TRBJ1-5; D gene: -; V gene: TRBV19; CDR3 protein: ASSGEMKQGKTQPQH
J gene: TRBJ2-7; D gene: -; V gene: TRBV27; CDR3 protein: ASSFIISGEQY
J gene: TRBJ2-7; D gene: -; V gene: TRBV7-9; CDR3 protein: ASSLSISEQY
J gene: TRBJ1-2; D gene: -; V gene: TRBV7-9; CDR3 protein: ASSKRGLDYGYT